This T cell receptor beta chain was found in a study of CD8 T cells in Susac syndrome. TEMRA cells were FACS-enriched, while CD8+ and CD4+ T cells were negatively isolated. The CDR3 runs 18 residues. CDR1 is LGHDT and CDR2 is YNNKEL in the germline V gene (reference sequence). The V and J ends lost 4 bases and 0 bases, in that order; junction bases with no gene match: 12. Random hexamers were used to reverse transcribe the RNA input (0.5 to 1 ug). Coverage of TCR beta CDR3 amplification by immunoSEQ multiplex PCR extended to 54 Vbeta and 13 Jbeta. Each CDR3 protein gets one entry after TCRdb re-called the immunoSEQ multiplex PCR reads with MiXCR. The sample yields over 100,000 distinct CDR3 sequences, about 96% seen once. This clonotype was seen a single time.

The genes are TRBV3-1 and TRBJ2-3; 8 nucleotides line up with TRBD2. This clonotype originated in a human donor in good health. Sequenced: CD4+ T cells from PBMCs. CDR3 loop: CASSPSVGLADSTDTQYF. DNA for the CDR3: TGTGCCAGCAGCCCCTCTGTCGGACTAGCAGATAGCACAGATACGCAGTATTTT.